This T cell receptor beta chain derives from a study of blood T cell repertoires in COVID-19. Looking at the study overall: The study drew acute and convalescent COVID-19 samples from the United States, Italy and Spain. The analysed material was cDNA or gDNA that came from T cells, B-cell-depleted T cells, or PBMCs.

Authors' analysis steps: Amplification of reference gene primers was used by the study to estimate nucleated cell counts. Only in-frame clones appear in the TCRdb table, and some are missing; sequencing was by immunoSEQ multiplex PCR. V, J and clone size are those of that table, while D and trimming were read from the DNA. The sample yields 450,000 or so clones, 89% seen once. The CDR3 consists of 14 residues. CDR1 and CDR2 from the germline V gene are ENHRY and SYGVKD. Trimming took 8 bases from V and 5 from J; bases not matched to a gene: 9. Patients of the Seattle cohort, enrolled during active infection, were followed longitudinally.

The chain joins TRBV10-3 to TRBJ2-1, with 7 bases lining up with TRBD2. Source material: peripheral blood. This sequence originates from a man between 18 and 35 years old with COVID-19, enrolled during active disease. In nucleotides, the CDR3 is TGTGCCATCGGAGGCGGGAGAGAAAACAATGAGCAGTTCTTC. It specifies CAIGGGRENNEQFF.